This T cell receptor beta chain appears in the sequencing data of a study of OX40 agonist ivuxolimab in advanced cancers. Study-wide points: Average numbers of expanded clones were greater in CD8+ T cells than in CD4+.

As to this clone: Its antigen is unidentified.

V was trimmed by 1 base and J by 6 bases, leaving 16 bases between them. Per the germline V gene, CDR1 is SEHNR and CDR2 is FQNEAQ (reference sequence). The CDR3 has 15 residues. Method: immunoSEQ multiplex PCR; TCRdb's copy keeps in-frame clones and lacks some. The sample contains about 110,000 clones, approximately 90% of which appear only once. The TCR was taken from an adult with an advanced solid tumor such as melanoma, head and neck, liver or kidney cancer. The chain combines TRBV7-9 with TRBJ2-7; D might be TRBD2 (7 bases). The source was CD4+ or CD8+ T cells sorted from blood, collected in a trial of the OX40 agonist ivuxolimab. The CDR3 protein is CASSLGLAQGGEQYF. In DNA, the CDR3 is TGTGCCAGCAGCTTAGGACTAGCACAAGGGGGCGAGCAGTACTTC.